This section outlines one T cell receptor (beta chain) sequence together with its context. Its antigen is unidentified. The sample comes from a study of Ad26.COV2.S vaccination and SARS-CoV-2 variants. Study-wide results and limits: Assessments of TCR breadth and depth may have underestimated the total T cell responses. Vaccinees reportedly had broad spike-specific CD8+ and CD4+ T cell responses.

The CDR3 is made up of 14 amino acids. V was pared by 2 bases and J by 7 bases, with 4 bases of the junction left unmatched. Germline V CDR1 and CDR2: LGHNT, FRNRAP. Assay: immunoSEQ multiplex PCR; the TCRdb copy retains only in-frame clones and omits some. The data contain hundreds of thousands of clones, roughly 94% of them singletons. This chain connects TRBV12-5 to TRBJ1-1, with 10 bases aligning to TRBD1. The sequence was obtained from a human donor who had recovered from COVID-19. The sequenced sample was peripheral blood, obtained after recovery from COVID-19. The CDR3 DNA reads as TGTGCTAGTGGTTTGTCGACAGGGGGCTTTGAAGCTTTCTTT. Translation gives CASGLSTGGFEAFF.